This T cell receptor (beta chain) was sequenced for a study of shared clonotypes between healthy human individuals. At deep level, the assay was performed. Source study methods: As immunoSEQ supplied junction-only sequences (without quality scores), filtering differed. The method was immunoSEQ multiplex PCR; TCRdb's version includes in-frame clones alone and lacks a portion of them. The V and J calls and the clone size are those of that table, but D and trimming were determined from the DNA. This sample has about 2.4 million clones, with more than 90% found just once. This clone showed up just once. As yet, its antigen is unknown. Whole-study results and caveats: Of the naive CD4 clonotypes, around 5% were shared across several donors.

V gave up 3 bases and J gave up 1 base; unmatched junction bases: 6. The V gene's germline CDR1 is SGHAT and CDR2 FQNNGV. The CDR3 spans 17 residues. The receptor's source is a man in his late teens or twenties in good health. This sequence joins TRBV11-2 and TRBJ2-1, with 10 nucleotides matching TRBD2. The sequenced sample was naive CD4+ T cells sorted from blood. Described subset: CD45RA+ positively selected. The CDR3 DNA reads as TGTGCCAGCAGCTTCCCGGATAGCGGGGGGTCCTACAATGAGCAGTTCTTC. It is translated as CASSFPDSGGSYNEQFF.